This note documents a single T cell receptor (beta chain) sequence. The antigen remains undetermined. These data come from a study of cytomegalovirus exposure and HLA in healthy donors. Whole-study results and caveats: HLA alleles showed associations with around 15,000 TCR beta sequences in a later analysis, at a 0.05 false discovery rate. TCR beta chain V- and J-gene trimming was linked, in a later analysis, to a missense variant in DCLRE1C. When analyzed later, the rates of TCR association showed variation by HLA locus, with DRB1 the most and HLA-C the fewest.

Primers: 60 Vbeta forward and 13 Jbeta reverse. Profiled with immunoSEQ multiplex PCR; TCRdb holds only in-frame clones, not every one. The sample holds approximately 120,000 clones; approximately 85% are singletons and the top ten take under 8.5%. The TCR was taken from a woman aged 30 to 39 in good health and CMV-seropositive. The sequenced sample was PBMCs.

CDR3 region: CASSYQGLQETQYF. In nucleotides, the CDR3 is TGTGCCAGCAGTTATCAGGGGCTGCAGGAGACCCAGTACTTC. The V gene is TRBV6-5, the J gene TRBJ2-5, with a possible D match to TRBD1 (6 bases). V gave up 3 bases and J gave up 5 bases, with 13 bases separating them. Germline V CDR1 and CDR2: MNHEY, SVGAGI. This CDR3 has 14 residues.